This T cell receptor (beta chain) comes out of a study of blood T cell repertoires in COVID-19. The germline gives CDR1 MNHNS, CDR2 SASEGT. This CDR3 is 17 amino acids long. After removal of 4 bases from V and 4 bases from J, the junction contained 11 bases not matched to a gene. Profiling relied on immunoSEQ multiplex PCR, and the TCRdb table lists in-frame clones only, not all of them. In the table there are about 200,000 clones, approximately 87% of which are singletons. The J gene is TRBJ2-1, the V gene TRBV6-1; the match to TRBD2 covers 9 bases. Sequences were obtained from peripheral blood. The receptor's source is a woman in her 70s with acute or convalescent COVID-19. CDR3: CASSAIRAGGPYNEQFF. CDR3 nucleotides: TGTGCCAGCAGTGCCATTAGAGCGGGGGGCCCGTACAATGAGCAGTTCTTC.